What follows describes a single TCR beta chain. This specimen comes from a study of blood T cell repertoires in COVID-19. Across the whole study: The United States, Italy and Spain were the sources of the acute and convalescent COVID-19 samples. The cDNA or gDNA used as material had been derived from T cells, B-cell-depleted T cells, or PBMCs.

Germline lookup yields CDR1 SGHRS and CDR2 YFSETQ. V lost 0 bases and J lost 7; bases outside the gene matches: 7. The CDR3 is 15 residues long. TCRdb's table, derived via immunoSEQ multiplex PCR, lists solely in-frame clones and lacks some. The top ten hold about 2.2% of the sample, which has about 200,000 clones, roughly nine tenths seen once. This clonotype originated in a woman aged 50 to 60 with acute or convalescent COVID-19. Sequences were obtained from peripheral blood. This chain joins TRBV5-1 and TRBJ2-1, with 7 bases fitting TRBD2. CDR3 coding DNA: TGCGCCAGCAGCTTGGTGGCGGGAGTTGGGAATGAGCAGTTCTTC. This translates into CASSLVAGVGNEQFF.